This TCR beta chain appears in the sequencing data of a study of blood T cell repertoires in COVID-19. CDR3 length: 19 residues. Germline lookup yields CDR1 MRHNA and CDR2 SNTAGT. Unmatched junction bases numbered 16, after V lost 1 base and J lost 2 bases. Libraries were prepared by immunoSEQ multiplex PCR; TCRdb keeps only in-frame clonotypes and omits some of them. In the table there are fewer than 200,000 clones, around 83% of which are singletons. The TCR was taken from a woman in her twenties or thirties who had been exposed to COVID-19. J is TRBJ2-7 and V is TRBV6-4; 8 positions match TRBD2. Sequencing used PBMCs or T cells enriched from blood (not recorded which). CDR3 sequence (DNA): TGTGCCAGCAGTGACTTCTGGGGGTTGGCGGGGGGACCTCCCTACGAGCAGTACTTC. It specifies CASSDFWGLAGGPPYEQYF.